This TCR beta chain was obtained from a study of CD8 T cells in Susac syndrome. V was pared by 2 bases and J by 7 bases, with 20 bases of the junction left unmatched. The CDR3 extends over 18 amino acids. TCR beta sequences were obtained from blood CD8+ and CD4+ T cells. Random hexamers were used to reverse transcribe 0.5 to 1 ug of RNA. It was immunoSEQ multiplex PCR that amplified TCR beta CDR3 across 54 Vbeta and 13 Jbeta. Each CDR3 protein gets one entry after TCRdb re-called the immunoSEQ multiplex PCR reads with MiXCR. The sample includes 80,000 to 95,000 distinct CDR3 sequences, about 94% of them seen just once.

The source of this sequence is a human donor with Susac syndrome. The sample consisted of CD8+ T cells from PBMCs. The gene calls are TRBV23-1 and TRBJ2-7; 7 bases match TRBD1. TRBV23-1 carries the ORF label, with uncertain function. DNA for the CDR3: TGCGCCAGCAGTCAACCACCCCATAAGGACGACAGGGATGGGGAGCAGTACTTC. This sequence encodes CASSQPPHKDDRDGEQYF.